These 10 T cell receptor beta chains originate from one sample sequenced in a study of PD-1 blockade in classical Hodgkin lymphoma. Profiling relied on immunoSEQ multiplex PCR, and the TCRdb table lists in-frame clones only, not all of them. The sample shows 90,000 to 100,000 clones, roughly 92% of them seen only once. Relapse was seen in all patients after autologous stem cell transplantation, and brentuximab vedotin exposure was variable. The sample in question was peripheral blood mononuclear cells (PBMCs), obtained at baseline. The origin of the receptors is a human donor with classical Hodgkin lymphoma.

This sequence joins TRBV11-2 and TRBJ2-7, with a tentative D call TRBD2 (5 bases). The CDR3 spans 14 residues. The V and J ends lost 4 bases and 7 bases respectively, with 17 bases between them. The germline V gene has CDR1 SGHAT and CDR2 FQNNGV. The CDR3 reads CASSSEISVREQYF. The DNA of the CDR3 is TGTGCCAGCAGCTCGGAGATTAGCGTTCGTGAGCAGTACTTC.

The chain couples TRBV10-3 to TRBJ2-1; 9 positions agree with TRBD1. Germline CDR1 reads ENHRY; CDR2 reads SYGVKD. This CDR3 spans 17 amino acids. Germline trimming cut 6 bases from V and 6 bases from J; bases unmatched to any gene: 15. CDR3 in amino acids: CAIRSPGTGKGGNEQFF. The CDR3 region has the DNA TGTGCCATCAGGAGTCCCGGGACAGGGAAAGGGGGCAATGAGCAGTTCTTC.

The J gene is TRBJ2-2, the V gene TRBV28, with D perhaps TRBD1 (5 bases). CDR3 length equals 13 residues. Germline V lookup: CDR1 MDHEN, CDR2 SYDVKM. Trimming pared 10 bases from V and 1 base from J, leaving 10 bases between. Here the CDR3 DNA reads TGTGCCACCGACAGATTGAACACCGGGGAGCTGTTTTTT. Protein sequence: CATDRLNTGELFF. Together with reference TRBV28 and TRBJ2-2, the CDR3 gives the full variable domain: DVKVTQSSRYLVKRTGEKVFLECVQDMDHENMFWYRQDPGLGLRLIYFSYDVKMKEKGDIPEGYSVSREKKERFSLILESASTNQTSMYLCATDRLNTGELFFGEGSRLTVL.

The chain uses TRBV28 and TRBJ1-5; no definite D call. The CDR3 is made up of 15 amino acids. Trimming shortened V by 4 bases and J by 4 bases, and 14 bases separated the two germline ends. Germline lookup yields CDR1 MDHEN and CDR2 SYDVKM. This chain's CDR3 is CASSSRSEENQPQHF. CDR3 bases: TGTGCCAGCAGTTCACGTTCGGAAGAGAATCAGCCCCAGCATTTT.

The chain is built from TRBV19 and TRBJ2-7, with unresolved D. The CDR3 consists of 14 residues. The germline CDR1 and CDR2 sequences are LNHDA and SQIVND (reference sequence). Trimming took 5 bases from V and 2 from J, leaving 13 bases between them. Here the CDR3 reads CASSPRLETYEQYF. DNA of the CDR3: TGTGCCAGTAGTCCCCGTCTAGAAACCTACGAGCAGTACTTC.

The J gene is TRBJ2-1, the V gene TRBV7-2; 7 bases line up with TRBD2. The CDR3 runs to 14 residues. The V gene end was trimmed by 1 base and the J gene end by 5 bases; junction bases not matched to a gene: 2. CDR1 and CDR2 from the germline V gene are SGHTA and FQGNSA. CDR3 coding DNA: TGTGCCAGCAGCTTAGACGGGAGGCACAATGAGCAGTTCTTC. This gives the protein CASSLDGRHNEQFF.

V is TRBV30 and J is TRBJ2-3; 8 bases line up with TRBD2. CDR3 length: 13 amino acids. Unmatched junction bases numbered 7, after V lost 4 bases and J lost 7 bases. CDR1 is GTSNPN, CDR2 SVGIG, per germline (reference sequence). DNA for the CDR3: TGTGCCTGGACCGGGACTAGTCACTATACGCAGTATTTT. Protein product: CAWTGTSHYTQYF.

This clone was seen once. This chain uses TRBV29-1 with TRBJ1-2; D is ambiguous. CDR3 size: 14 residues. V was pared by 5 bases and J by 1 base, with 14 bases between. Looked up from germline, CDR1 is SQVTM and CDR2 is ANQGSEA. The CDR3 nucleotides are TGCAGCGTTCCCCGCGCGGGATTTAACTATGGCTACACCTTC. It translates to CSVPRAGFNYGYTF.

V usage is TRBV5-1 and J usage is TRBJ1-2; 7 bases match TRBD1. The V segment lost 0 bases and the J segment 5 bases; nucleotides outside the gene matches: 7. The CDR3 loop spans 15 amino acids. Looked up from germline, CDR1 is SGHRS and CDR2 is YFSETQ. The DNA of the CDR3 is TGCGCCAGCAGCTTGGGGATCCCAGGGGGGTATGGCTACACCTTC. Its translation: CASSLGIPGGYGYTF.

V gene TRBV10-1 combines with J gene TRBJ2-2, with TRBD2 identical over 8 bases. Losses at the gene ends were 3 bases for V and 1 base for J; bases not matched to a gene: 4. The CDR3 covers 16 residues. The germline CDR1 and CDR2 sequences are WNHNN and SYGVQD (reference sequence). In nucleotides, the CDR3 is TGCGCCAGCAGTGACGGAACTAGCGGGAACACCGGGGAGCTGTTTTTT. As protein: CASSDGTSGNTGELFF.